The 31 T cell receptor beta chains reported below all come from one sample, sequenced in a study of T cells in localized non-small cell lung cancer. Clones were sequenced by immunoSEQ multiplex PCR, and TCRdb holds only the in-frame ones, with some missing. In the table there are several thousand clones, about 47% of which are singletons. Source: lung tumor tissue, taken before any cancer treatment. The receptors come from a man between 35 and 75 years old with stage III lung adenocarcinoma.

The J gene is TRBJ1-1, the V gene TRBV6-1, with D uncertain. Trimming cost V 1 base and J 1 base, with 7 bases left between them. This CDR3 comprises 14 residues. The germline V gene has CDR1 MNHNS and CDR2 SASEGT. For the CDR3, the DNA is TGTGCCAGCAGTGAAGATGGAGGGAACACTGAAGCTTTCTTT. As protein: CASSEDGGNTEAFF.

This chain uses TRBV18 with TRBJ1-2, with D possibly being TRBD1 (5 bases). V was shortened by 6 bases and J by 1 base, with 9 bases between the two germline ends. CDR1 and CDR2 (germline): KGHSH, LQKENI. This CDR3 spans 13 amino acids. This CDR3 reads CASSRDGNYGYTF. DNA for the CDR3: TGTGCCAGCTCGCGGGACGGTAACTATGGCTACACCTTC. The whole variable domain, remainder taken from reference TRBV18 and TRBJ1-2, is NAGVMQNPRHLVRRRGQEARLRCSPMKGHSHVYWYRQLPEEGLKFMVYLQKENIIDESGMPKERFSAEFPKEGPSILRIQQVVRGDSAAYFCASSRDGNYGYTFGSGTRLTVV.

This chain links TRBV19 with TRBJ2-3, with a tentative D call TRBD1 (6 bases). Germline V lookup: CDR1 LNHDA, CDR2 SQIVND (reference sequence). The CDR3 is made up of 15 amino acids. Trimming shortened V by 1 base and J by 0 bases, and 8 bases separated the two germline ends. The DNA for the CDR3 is TGTGCCAGTAGTATAGGGACAGAGAGCACAGATACGCAGTATTTT. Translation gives CASSIGTESTDTQYF.

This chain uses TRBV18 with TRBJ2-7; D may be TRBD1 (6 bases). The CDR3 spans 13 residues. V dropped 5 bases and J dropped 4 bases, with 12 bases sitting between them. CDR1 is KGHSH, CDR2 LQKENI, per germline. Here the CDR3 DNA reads TGTGCCAGCTCAATTTCACAGGGTTACGAGCAGTACTTC. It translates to CASSISQGYEQYF.

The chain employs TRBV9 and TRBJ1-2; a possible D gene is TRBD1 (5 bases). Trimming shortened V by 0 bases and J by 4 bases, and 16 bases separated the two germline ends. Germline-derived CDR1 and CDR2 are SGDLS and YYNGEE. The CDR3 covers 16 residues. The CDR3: CASSVGGAARTYGYTF. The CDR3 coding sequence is TGTGCCAGCAGCGTAGGCGGGGCAGCTAGGACCTATGGCTACACCTTC.

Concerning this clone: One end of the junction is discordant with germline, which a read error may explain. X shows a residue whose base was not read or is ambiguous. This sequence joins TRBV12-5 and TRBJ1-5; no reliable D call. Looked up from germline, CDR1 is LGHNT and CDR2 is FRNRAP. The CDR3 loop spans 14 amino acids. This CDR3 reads CXSGLVPPGQPQHF. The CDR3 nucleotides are TGTRCTAGTGGTTTGGTACCCCCGGGCCAGCCCCAGCATTTT.

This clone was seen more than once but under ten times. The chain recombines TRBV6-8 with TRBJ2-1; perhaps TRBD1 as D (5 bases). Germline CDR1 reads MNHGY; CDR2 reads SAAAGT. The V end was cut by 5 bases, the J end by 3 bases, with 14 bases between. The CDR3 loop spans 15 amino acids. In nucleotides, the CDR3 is TGTGCCAGCAGTGTTCAAGGGGCCTACTACAATGAGCAGTTCTTC. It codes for CASSVQGAYYNEQFF.

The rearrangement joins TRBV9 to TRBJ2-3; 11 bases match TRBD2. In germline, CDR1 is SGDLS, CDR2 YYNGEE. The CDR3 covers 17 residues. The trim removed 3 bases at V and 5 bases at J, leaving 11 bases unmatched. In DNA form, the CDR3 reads TGTGCCAGCAGCGCTTCCTTAGCGGGGGGGCAACAAGATACGCAGTATTTT. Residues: CASSASLAGGQQDTQYF.

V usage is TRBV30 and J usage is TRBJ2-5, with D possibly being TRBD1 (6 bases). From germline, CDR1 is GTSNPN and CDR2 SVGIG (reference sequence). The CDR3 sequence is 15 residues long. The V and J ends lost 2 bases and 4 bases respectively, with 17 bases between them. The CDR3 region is CAWSQWAKGGETQYF. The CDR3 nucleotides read TGTGCCTGGAGTCAGTGGGCCAAAGGGGGAGAGACCCAGTACTTC.

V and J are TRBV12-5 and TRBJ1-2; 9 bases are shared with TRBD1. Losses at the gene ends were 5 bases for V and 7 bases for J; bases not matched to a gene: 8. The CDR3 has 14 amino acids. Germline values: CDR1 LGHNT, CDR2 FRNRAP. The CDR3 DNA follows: TGTGCTAGTGGTCCTGCACTGGACAGGGGTGGCTACACCTTC. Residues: CASGPALDRGGYTF.

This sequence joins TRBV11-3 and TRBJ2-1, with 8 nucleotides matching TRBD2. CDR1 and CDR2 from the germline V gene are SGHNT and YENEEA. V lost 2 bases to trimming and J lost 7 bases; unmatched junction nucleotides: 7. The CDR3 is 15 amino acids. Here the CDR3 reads CASSLKSGGGNEQFF. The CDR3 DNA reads TGTGCCAGCAGCTTAAAAAGCGGGGGAGGAAATGAGCAGTTCTTC.

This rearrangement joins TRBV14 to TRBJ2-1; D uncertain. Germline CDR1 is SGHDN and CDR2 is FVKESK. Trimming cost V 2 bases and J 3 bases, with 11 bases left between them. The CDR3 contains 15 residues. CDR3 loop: CASSQSLGYYNEQFF. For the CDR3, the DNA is TGTGCCAGCAGCCAATCCCTAGGATACTACAATGAGCAGTTCTTC.

The CDR3 DNA follows: TGTGCTAGTGGGGCTTCAGGGATTCAGTACTTC. Its protein is CASGASGIQYF. The chain carries TRBV12-5 and TRBJ2-4, with D tentatively TRBD1 (5 bases). There are 11 residues in the CDR3. The germline gives CDR1 LGHNT, CDR2 FRNRAP. V shed 6 bases and J shed 10 bases, with 10 bases lying between them.

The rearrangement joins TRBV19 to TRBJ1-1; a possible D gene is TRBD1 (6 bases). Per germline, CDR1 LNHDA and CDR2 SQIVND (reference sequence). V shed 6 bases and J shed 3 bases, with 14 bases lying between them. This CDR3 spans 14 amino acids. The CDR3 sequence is CASRTLDSYTEAFF. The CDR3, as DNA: TGTGCCAGTAGGACCTTGGACAGCTACACTGAAGCTTTCTTT.

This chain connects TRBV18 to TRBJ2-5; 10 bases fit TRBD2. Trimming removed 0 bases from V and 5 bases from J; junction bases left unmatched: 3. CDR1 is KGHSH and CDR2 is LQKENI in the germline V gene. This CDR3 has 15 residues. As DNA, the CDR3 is TGTGCCAGCTCACCACCGGGACTAGCGATGGAGACCCAGTACTTC. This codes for CASSPPGLAMETQYF.

CDR3 nucleotides: TGTGCCAGCAGCCCCCGGGGGGATACGCAGTATTTT. This codes for CASSPRGDTQYF. The chain recombines TRBV14 with TRBJ2-3; a weak D match, TRBD2 (6 bases). Trimming left V 4 bases short and J 6 bases short, with 8 bases between. The CDR3 covers 12 residues. The germline V gene has CDR1 SGHDN and CDR2 FVKESK. The full variable domain, its missing parts supplied by reference TRBV14 and TRBJ2-3, is EAGVTQFPSHSVIEKGQTVTLRCDPISGHDNLYWYRRVMGKEIKFLLHFVKESKQDESGMPNNRFLAERTGGTYSTLKVQPAELEDSGVYFCASSPRGDTQYFGPGTRLTVL.

The CDR3 nucleotides are TGTGCCAGCCGACTAGCGGGGGGACGAGTTGCAGATACGCAGTATTTT. Its protein product is CASRLAGGRVADTQYF. The rearrangement uses TRBV11-3 and TRBJ2-3; the match to TRBD2 covers 13 bases. This CDR3 has 16 amino acids. Germline lookup yields CDR1 SGHNT and CDR2 YENEEA. Trimming at V came to 8 bases and at J to 4 bases, leaving 9 bases not matched to a gene.

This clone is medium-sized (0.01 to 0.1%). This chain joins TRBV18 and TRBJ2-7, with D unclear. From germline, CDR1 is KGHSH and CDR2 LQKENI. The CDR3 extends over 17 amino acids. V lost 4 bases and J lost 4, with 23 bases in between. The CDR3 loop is CASSLVHWTSPAYEQYF. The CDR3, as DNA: TGTGCCAGCTCACTGGTGCATTGGACCTCCCCGGCATACGAGCAGTACTTC.

The CDR3 DNA is TGTGCCAGCAGCTCCGGGCGGGCTGGCGAGCAGTACTTC. It encodes CASSSGRAGEQYF. The genes are TRBV9 and TRBJ2-7; TRBD2 is a possible D gene (5 bases). V was shortened by 4 bases and J by 6 bases, with 14 bases between the two germline ends. The germline V gene has CDR1 SGDLS and CDR2 YYNGEE. There are 13 residues in the CDR3.

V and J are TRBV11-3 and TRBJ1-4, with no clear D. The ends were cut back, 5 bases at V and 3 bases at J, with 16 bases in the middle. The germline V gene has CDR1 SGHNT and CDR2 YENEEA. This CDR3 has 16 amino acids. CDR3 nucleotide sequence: TGTGCCAGCAGCCCCGGGAGCCAGCCCGCTAATGAAAAACTGTTTTTT. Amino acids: CASSPGSQPANEKLFF. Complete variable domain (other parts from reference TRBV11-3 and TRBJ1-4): EAGVVQSPRYKIIEKKQPVAFWCNPISGHNTLYWYLQNLGQGPELLIRYENEEAVDDSQLPKDRFSAERLKGVDSTLKIQPAELGDSAVYLCASSPGSQPANEKLFFGSGTQLSVL.

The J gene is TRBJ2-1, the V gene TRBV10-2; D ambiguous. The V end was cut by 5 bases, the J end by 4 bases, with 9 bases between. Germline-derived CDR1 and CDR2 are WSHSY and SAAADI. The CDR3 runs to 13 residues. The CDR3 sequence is CASSSEQYNEQFF. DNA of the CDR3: TGCGCCAGCAGTTCGGAACAGTACAATGAGCAGTTCTTC.

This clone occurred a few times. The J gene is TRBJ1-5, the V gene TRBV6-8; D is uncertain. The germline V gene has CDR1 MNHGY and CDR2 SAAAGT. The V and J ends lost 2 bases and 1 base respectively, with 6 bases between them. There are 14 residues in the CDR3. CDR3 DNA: TGTGCCAGCAGTTACAGTGGAAGCAATCAGCCCCAGCATTTT. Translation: CASSYSGSNQPQHF.

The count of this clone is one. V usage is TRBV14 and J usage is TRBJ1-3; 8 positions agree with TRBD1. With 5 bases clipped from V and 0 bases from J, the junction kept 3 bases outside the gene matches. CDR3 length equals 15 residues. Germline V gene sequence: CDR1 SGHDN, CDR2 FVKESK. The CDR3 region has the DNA TGTGCCAGCAGCGGACAGGGATTCTCTGGAAACACCATATATTTT. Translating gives CASSGQGFSGNTIYF. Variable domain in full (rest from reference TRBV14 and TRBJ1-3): EAGVTQFPSHSVIEKGQTVTLRCDPISGHDNLYWYRRVMGKEIKFLLHFVKESKQDESGMPNNRFLAERTGGTYSTLKVQPAELEDSGVYFCASSGQGFSGNTIYFGEGSWLTVV.

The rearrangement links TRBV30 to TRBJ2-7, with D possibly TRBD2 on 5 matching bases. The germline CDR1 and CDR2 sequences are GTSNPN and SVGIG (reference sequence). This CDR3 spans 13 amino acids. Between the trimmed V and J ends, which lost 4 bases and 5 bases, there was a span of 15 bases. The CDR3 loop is CAWNPGITNEQYF. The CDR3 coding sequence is TGTGCCTGGAACCCGGGGATTACTAACGAGCAGTACTTC. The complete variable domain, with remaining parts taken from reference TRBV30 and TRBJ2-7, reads SQTIHQWPATLVQPVGSPLSLECTVEGTSNPNLYWYRQAAGRGLQLLFYSVGIGQISSEVPQNLSASRPQDRQFILSSKKLLLSDSGFYLCAWNPGITNEQYFGPGTRLTVT.

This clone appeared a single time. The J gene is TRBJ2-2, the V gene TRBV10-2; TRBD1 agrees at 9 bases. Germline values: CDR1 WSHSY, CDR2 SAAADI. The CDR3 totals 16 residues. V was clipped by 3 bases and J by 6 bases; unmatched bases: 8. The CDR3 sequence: CASSDLGGQGPGELFF. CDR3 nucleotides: TGCGCCAGCAGTGACCTCGGGGGACAGGGCCCCGGGGAGCTGTTTTTT.

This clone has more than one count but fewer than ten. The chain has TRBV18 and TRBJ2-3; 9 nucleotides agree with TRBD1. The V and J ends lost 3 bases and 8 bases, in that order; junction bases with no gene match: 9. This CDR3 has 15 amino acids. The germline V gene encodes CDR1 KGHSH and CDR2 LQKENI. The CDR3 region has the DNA TGTGCCAGCTCACCTCCTGACAGGGGGAGTGCTACGCAGTATTTT. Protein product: CASSPPDRGSATQYF. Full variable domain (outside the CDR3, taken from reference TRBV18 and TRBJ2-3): NAGVMQNPRHLVRRRGQEARLRCSPMKGHSHVYWYRQLPEEGLKFMVYLQKENIIDESGMPKERFSAEFPKEGPSILRIQQVVRGDSAAYFCASSPPDRGSATQYFGPGTRLTVL.

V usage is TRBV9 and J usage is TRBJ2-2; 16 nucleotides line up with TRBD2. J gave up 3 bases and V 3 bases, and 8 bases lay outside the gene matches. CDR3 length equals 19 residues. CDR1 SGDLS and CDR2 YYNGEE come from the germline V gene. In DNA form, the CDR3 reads TGTGCCAGCAGCGCCACTATCGGGACTAGCGGGGGGGACACCGGGGAGCTGTTTTTT. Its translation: CASSATIGTSGGDTGELFF.

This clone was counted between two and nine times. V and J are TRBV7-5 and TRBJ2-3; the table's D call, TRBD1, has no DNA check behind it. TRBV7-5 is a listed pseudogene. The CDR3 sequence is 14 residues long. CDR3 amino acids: CASRKNQGLDTQYF. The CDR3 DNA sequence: TGTGCCAGCAGGAAGAATCAGGGATTAGATACGCAGTATTTT.

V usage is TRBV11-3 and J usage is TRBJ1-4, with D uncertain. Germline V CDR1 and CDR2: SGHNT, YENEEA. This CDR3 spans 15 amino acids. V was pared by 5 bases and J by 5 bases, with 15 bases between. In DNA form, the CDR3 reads TGTGCCAGCAGCATACTCCAGAACCCAAATGAAAAACTGTTTTTT. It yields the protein CASSILQNPNEKLFF.

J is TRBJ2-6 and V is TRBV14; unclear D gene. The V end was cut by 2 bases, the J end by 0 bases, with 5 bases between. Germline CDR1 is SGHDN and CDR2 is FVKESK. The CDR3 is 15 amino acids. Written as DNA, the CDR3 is TGTGCCAGCAGCCAAAGTTTCTCTGGGGCCAACGTCCTGACTTTC. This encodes CASSQSFSGANVLTF.

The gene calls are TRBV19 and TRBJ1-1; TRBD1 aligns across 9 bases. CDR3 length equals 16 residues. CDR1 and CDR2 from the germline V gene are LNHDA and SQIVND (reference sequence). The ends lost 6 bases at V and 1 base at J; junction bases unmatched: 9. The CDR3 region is CASSWDRAVGNTEAFF. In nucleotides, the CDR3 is TGTGCCAGTAGCTGGGACAGGGCGGTCGGGAACACTGAAGCTTTCTTT.